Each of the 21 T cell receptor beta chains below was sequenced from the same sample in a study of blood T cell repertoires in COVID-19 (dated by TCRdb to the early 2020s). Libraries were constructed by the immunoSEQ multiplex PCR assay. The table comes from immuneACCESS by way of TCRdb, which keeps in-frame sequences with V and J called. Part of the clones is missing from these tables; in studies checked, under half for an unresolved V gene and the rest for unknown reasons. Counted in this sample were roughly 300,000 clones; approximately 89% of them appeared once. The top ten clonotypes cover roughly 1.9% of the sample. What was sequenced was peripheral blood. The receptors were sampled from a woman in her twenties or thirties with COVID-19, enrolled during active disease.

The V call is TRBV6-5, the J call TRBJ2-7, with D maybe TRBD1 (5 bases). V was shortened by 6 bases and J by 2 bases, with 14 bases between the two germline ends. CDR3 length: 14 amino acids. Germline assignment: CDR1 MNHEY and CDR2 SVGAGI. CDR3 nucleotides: TGTGCCAGCAGCTTAGCAAGGGGCGCCTACGAGCAGTACGTC. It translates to CASSLARGAYEQYV.

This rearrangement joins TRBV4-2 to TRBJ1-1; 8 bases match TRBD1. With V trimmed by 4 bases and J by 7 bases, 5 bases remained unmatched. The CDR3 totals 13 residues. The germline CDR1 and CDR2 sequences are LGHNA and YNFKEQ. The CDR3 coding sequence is TGTGCCAGCAGCCCCCGAGGACAGGGTGAAGCTTTCTTT. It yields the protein CASSPRGQGEAFF.

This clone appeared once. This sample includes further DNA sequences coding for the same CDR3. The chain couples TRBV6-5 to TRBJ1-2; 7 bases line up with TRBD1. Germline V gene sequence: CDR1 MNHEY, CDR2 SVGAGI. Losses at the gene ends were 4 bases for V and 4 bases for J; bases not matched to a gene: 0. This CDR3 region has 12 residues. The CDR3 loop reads CASSSGGYGYTF. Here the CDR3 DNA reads TGTGCCAGCAGTTCAGGGGGCTATGGCTACACCTTC.

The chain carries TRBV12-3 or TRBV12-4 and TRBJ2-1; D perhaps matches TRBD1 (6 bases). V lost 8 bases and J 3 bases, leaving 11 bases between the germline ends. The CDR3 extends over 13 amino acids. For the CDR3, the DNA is TGTGCCAGCGGGGGACATCTCTACAATGAGCAGTTCTTC. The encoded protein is CASGGHLYNEQFF.

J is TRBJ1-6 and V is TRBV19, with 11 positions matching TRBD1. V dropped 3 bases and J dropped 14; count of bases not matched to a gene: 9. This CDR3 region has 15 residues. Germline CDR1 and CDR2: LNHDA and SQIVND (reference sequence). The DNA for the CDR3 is TGTGCCAGTAGTATTATGGACAGGGGGCTTCAATCCCTCCACTTT. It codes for CASSIMDRGLQSLHF.

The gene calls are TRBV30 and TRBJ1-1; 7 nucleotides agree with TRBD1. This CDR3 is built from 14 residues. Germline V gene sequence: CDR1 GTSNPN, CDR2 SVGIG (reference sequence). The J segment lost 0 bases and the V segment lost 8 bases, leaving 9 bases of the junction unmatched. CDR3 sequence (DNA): TGTGCCCGACGACAGGGACTTATGAACACTGAAGCTTTCTTT. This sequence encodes CARRQGLMNTEAFF.

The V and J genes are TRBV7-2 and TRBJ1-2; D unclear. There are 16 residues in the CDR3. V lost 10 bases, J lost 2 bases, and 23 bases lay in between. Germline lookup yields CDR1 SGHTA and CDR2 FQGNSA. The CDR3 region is CATRSERFVANYGYTF. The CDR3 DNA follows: TGTGCCACCAGGTCGGAGAGGTTCGTAGCAAACTATGGCTACACCTTC.

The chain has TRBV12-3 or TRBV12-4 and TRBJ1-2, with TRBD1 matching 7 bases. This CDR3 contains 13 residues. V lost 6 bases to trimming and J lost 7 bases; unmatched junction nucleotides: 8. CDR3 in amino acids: CASSPGQVFGYTF. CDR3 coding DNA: TGTGCCAGCAGCCCTGGACAGGTCTTTGGCTACACCTTC.

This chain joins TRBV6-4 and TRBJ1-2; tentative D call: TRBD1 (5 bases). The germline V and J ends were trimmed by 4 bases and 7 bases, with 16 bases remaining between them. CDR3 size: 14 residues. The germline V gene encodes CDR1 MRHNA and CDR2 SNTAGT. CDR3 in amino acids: CASSGGQGWSGYTF. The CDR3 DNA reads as TGTGCCAGCAGTGGGGGTCAGGGATGGTCTGGCTACACCTTC.

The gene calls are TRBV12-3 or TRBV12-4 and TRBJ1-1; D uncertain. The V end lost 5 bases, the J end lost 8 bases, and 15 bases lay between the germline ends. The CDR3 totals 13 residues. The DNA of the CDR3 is TGTGCCAGCAGTCCTGACATGACAAACGAAGCTTTCTTT. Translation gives CASSPDMTNEAFF.

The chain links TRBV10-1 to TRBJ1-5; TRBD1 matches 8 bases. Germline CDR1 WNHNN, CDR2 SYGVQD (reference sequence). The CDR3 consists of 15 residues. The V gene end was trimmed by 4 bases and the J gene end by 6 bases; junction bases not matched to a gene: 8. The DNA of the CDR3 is TGCGCCAGCAGTGGTACCGACAGGGGCGGTCAGCCCCAGCATTTT. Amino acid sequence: CASSGTDRGGQPQHF.

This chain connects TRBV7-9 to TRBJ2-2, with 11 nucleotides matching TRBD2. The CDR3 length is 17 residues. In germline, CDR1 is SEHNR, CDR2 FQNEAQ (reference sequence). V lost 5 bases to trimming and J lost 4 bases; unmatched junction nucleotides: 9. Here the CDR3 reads CASSQGLAGGVTGELFF. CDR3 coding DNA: TGTGCCAGCAGCCAGGGGCTAGCGGGGGGCGTCACCGGGGAGCTGTTTTTT.

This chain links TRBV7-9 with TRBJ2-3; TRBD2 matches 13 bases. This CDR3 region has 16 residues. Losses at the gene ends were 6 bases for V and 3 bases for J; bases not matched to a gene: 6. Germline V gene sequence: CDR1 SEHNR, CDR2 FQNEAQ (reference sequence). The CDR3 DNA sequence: TGTGCCAGCAGTGCTACTAGCGGGGGGGCGACAGATACGCAGTATTTT. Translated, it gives CASSATSGGATDTQYF. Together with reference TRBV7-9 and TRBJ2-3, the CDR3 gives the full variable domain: DTGVSQNPRHKITKRGQNVTFRCDPISEHNRLYWYRQTLGQGPEFLTYFQNEAQLEKSRLLSDRFSAERPKGSFSTLEIQRTEQGDSAMYLCASSATSGGATDTQYFGPGTRLTVL.

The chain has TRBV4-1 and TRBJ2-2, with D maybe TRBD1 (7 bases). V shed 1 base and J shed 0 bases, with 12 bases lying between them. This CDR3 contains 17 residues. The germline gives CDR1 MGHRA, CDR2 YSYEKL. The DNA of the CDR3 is TGCGCCAGCAGCCAAGTCACAGGGGAGGCGAACACCGGGGAGCTGTTTTTT. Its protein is CASSQVTGEANTGELFF.

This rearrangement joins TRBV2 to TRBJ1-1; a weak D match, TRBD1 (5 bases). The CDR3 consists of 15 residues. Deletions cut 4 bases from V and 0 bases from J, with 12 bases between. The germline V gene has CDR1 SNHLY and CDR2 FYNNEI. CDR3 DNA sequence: TGTGCCAGCAGTGTAGGGCCAGGGATGAACACTGAAGCTTTCTTT. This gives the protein CASSVGPGMNTEAFF.

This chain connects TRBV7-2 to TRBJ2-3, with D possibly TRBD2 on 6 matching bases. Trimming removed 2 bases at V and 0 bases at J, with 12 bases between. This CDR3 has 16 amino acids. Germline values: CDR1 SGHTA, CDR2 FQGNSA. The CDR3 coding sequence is TGTGCCAGCAGCTTATTTGGGACTTCTAGCACAGATACGCAGTATTTT. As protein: CASSLFGTSSTDTQYF.

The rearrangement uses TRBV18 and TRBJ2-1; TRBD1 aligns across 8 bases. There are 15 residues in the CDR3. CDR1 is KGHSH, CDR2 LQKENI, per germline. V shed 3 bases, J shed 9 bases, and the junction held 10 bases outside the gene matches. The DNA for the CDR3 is TGTGCCAGCTCACCCGGACAGGGATCTTATGGTGAGCAGTTCTTC. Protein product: CASSPGQGSYGEQFF.

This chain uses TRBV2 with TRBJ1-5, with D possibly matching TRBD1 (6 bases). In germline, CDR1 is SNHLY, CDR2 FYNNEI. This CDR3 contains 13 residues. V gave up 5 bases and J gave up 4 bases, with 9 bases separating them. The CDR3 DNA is TGTGCCAGCAGTCTAGGACAGAATCAGCCCCAGCATTTT. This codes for CASSLGQNQPQHF.

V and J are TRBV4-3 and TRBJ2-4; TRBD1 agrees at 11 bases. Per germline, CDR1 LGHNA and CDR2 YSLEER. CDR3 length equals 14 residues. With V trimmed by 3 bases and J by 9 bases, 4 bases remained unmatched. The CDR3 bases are TGCGCCAGCAGCCAGGACAGGGGGCTCGGCATTCAGTACTTC. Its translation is CASSQDRGLGIQYF.

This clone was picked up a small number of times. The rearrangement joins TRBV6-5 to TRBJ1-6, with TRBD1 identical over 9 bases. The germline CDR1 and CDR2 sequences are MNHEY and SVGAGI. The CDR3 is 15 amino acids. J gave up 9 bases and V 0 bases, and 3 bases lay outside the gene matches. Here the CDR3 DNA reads TGTGCCAGCAGTTACTCCAACAGGGGGCTTTCACCCCTCCACTTT. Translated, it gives CASSYSNRGLSPLHF.

The CDR3 sequence is CATEDGANEKLFF. The CDR3 DNA reads TGTGCCACCGAGGACGGGGCTAATGAAAAACTGTTTTTT. The chain is built from TRBV19 and TRBJ1-4; no firm D call. The CDR3 spans 13 residues. CDR1 and CDR2 from the germline V gene are LNHDA and SQIVND (reference sequence). Trimming took off 10 bases at V and 3 bases at J, with 12 bases between the two ends.